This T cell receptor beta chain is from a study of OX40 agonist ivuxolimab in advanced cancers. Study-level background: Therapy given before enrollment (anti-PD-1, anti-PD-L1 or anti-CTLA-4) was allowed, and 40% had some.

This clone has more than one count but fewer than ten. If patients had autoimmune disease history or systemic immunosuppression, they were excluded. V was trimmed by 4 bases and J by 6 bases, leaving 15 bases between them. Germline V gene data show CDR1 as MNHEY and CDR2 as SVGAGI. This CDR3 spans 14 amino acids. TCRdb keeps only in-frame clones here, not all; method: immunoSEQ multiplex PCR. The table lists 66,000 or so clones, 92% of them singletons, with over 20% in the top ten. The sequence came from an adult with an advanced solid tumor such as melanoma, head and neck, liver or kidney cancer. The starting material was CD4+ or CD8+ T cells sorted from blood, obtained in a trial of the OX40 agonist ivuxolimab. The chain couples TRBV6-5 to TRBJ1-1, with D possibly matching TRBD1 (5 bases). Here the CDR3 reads CASSSGFQIPEAFF. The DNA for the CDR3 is TGTGCCAGCAGTTCAGGGTTCCAGATCCCTGAAGCTTTCTTT.